This T cell receptor beta chain comes out of a study of CD8+CD57+ T cells in acquired aplastic anemia. By flow cytometry, patients selected for sequencing had shown an expansion of CD8+CD57+ cells. V lost 6 bases to trimming and J lost 9 bases, with 18 bases between them. The germline gives CDR1 MNHEY, CDR2 SVGAGI. This CDR3 spans 14 amino acids. Study observations and caveats: Patients had roughly 31 CD8+ CDR3 sequences in common with controls (the shared set).

This clonotype was detected many times. Its antigen is currently unknown. For CDR3 and TCR beta VDJ profiling, genomic DNA was the template used. TCRdb re-analysed the reads in MiXCR, keeping a single row per CDR3 protein. Of about 220,000 distinct CDR3 sequences listed, 45% to 50% are singletons. Sequenced input: sorted CD4+, CD8+, or CD8+CD57+ T cells (not recorded which) from PBMCs. This receptor was identified in a human donor with aplastic anemia. V and J are TRBV6-5 and TRBJ2-1; D unresolved. For the CDR3, the DNA is TGTGCCAGCAGCCCTTTGACGGGCACAATTGAGCAGTTCTTC. Residues: CASSPLTGTIEQFF.